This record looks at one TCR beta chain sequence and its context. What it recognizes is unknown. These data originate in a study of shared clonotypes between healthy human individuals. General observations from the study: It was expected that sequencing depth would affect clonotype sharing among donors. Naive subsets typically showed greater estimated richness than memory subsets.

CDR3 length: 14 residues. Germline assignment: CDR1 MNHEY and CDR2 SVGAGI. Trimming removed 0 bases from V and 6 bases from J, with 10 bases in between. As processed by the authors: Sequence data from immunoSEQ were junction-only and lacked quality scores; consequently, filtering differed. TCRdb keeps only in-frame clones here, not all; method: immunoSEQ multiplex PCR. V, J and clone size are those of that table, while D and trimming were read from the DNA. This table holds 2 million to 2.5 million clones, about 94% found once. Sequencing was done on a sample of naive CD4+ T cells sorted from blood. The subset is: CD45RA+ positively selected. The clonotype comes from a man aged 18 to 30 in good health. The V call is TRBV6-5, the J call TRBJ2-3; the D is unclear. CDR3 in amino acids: CASSYSRMADTQYF. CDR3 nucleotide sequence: TGTGCCAGCAGTTACTCGAGAATGGCTGATACGCAGTATTTT.